This T cell receptor beta chain was captured in a study of T cell changes during pregnancy in multiple sclerosis. Trimming took 4 bases from V and 8 from J; bases not matched to a gene: 5. Germline CDR1 reads MRHNA; CDR2 reads SNTAGT. This CDR3 is 14 amino acids long. Sequenced by immunoSEQ multiplex PCR; TCRdb stores in-frame clones only, minus some. In the table there are approximately 100,000 clones, around 91% of which are singletons. The rearrangement uses TRBV6-4 and TRBJ2-1; the match to TRBD2 covers 10 bases. The input for sequencing was peripheral blood, taken after pregnancy. The TCR was taken from a female donor with multiple sclerosis, enrolled in a pregnancy study. The CDR3 reads CASSASGGADEQFF. The CDR3 DNA reads as TGTGCCAGCAGTGCCAGCGGGGGGGCGGATGAGCAGTTCTTC.